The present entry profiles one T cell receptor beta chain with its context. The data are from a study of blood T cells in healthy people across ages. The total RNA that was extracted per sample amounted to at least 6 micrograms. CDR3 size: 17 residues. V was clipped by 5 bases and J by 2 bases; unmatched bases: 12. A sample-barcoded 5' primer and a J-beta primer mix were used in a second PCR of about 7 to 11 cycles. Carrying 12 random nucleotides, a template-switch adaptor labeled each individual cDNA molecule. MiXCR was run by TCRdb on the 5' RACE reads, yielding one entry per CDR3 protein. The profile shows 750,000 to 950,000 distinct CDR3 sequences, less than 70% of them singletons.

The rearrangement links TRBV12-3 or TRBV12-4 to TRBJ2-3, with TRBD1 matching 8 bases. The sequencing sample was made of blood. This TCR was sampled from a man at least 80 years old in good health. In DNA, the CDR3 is TGTGCCAGCAGTCCGGCCGGGACAGGAGTTAACACAGATACGCAGTATTTT. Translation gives CASSPAGTGVNTDTQYF.